A selection of T cell receptor beta chains follows, all from one sample in a study of patients and donors after allogeneic stem cell transplantation. One entry per CDR3 protein results from TCRdb running MiXCR on the RT-PCR reads. The repertoire holds about 200,000 distinct CDR3 sequences, with around two fifths as singletons. The specimen sequenced was blood, either unsorted or a sorted T cell fraction (not recorded which). These receptors were collected from a human donor who was either an allogeneic HSCT recipient or a stem cell or donor lymphocyte infusion donor (not recorded which). It is not recorded whose cells these are; they may come from a transplant donor. Each CDR3 is given with its conserved first and last residue. A D gene is named only where the DNA matches it firmly. Clone size is shown for a subset of rows, as once, few, many or a class of expanded clone.

V	J	size	D	CDR3	DNA
TRBV12-3/TRBV12-4	TRBJ2-1	.	TRBD2	CASSLGGTSGYNEQFF	TGTGCCAGCAGTTTGGGCGGGACTAGCGGTTACAATGAGCAGTTCTTC
TRBV4-3	TRBJ1-2	.	.	CASSLFSVIDGLANYGYTF	TGCGCCAGCAGCCTTTTTTCTGTGATAGACGGACTAGCTAACTATGGCTACACCTTC
TRBV7-9	TRBJ2-5	.	.	CASSLWLAEQETQYF	TGTGCCAGCAGCTTATGGTTAGCGGAACAAGAGACCCAGTACTTC
TRBV24-1	TRBJ1-1	few	.	CATSDSPYREWNTEAFF	TGTGCCACCAGTGATTCGCCCTACAGAGAATGGAACACTGAAGCTTTCTTT
TRBV7-2	TRBJ2-1	.	TRBD2	CASSLVLAGDYEQFF	TGTGCCAGCAGCTTAGTGCTAGCGGGAGACTATGAGCAGTTCTTC
TRBV2	TRBJ2-5	.	.	CASKTGGETQYF	TGTGCCAGCAAAACAGGCGGGGAGACCCAGTACTTC
TRBV7-9	TRBJ1-1	few	.	CASSLSGGPFREDTEAFF	TGTGCCAGCAGCTTATCTGGGGGGCCCTTTAGGGAGGACACTGAAGCTTTCTTT
TRBV29-1	TRBJ2-5	once	.	CSVLPGLIGETQYF	TGCAGCGTCCTACCGGGCCTTATTGGGGAGACCCAGTACTTC
TRBV12-3/TRBV12-4	TRBJ1-1	few	.	CASSLYWNTEAFF	TGTGCCAGCAGTTTATACTGGAACACTGAAGCTTTCTTT
TRBV12-3/TRBV12-4	TRBJ2-1	.	.	CASSFRASLYNEQFF	TGTGCCAGCAGTTTTCGCGCTAGTCTCTACAATGAGCAGTTCTTC
TRBV6-6	TRBJ2-1	.	.	CASKREPSEDNEQFF	TGTGCCAGCAAGAGGGAGCCTAGCGAGGACAATGAGCAGTTCTTC
TRBV15	TRBJ1-5	few	.	CATSRDAGNYQPQHF	TGTGCCACCAGCAGAGACGCAGGGAACTATCAGCCCCAGCATTTT
TRBV27	TRBJ1-1	few	.	CASSFPRATEAFF	TGTGCCAGCAGTTTCCCCAGGGCCACTGAAGCTTTCTTT
TRBV29-1	TRBJ2-1	few	.	CSVGRDSTIYNEQFF	TGCAGCGTTGGCCGGGACTCGACGATTTACAATGAGCAGTTCTTC
TRBV18	TRBJ2-7	few	.	CASSPTVSYEQYF	TGTGCCAGCTCACCGACGGTTTCCTACGAGCAGTACTTC
TRBV5-5	TRBJ1-6	few	.	CASSLVADSFRTLHF	TGTGCCAGCAGCTTGGTGGCGGACTCGTTTAGAACCCTCCACTTT
TRBV5-1	TRBJ2-3	few	.	CASSLAQSTDTQYF	TGCGCCAGCAGCTTGGCCCAGTCCACAGATACGCAGTATTTT
TRBV4-3	TRBJ2-1	.	.	CASSQDLGPRYNEQFF	TGCGCCAGCAGCCAAGATTTGGGACCGCGCTACAATGAGCAGTTCTTC
TRBV27	TRBJ2-3	.	.	CASSLYKGTDTQYF	TGTGCCAGCAGTTTATACAAGGGGACAGATACGCAGTATTTT
TRBV30	TRBJ2-3	few	TRBD1	CAWREQGSDTQYF	TGTGCCTGGAGGGAACAGGGGTCAGATACGCAGTATTTT
TRBV21-1	TRBJ2-1	once	.	CASSKALSGREINEQFF	TGTGCCAGCAGCAAAGCGCTTTCGGGGCGGGAGATCAATGAGCAGTTCTTC
TRBV11-3	TRBJ1-2	once	.	CASSRGDYGYTF	TGTGCCAGCAGCCGGGGGGACTATGGCTACACCTTC
TRBV29-1	TRBJ2-2	.	.	CSVGKGVNTGELFF	TGCAGCGTTGGCAAAGGGGTGAACACCGGGGAGCTGTTTTTT
TRBV9	TRBJ1-6	.	.	CASSVAELGGSPLHF	TGTGCCAGCAGCGTAGCAGAACTTGGCGGTTCACCCCTCCACTTT
TRBV12-3/TRBV12-4	TRBJ2-1	.	.	CASSLPAGNEQFF	TGTGCCAGCAGTTTACCCGCGGGAAATGAGCAGTTCTTC
TRBV18	TRBJ1-1	.	TRBD1	CASSQRQGQAFF	TGTGCCAGCTCACAAAGACAGGGTCAAGCTTTCTTT
TRBV14	TRBJ1-2	few	TRBD1	CASSQDTGQYGYTF	TGTGCCAGCAGCCAAGATACGGGACAGTATGGCTACACCTTC
TRBV15	TRBJ1-2	.	.	CATSSPHTEDYGYTF	TGTGCCACCAGCAGCCCTCACACTGAAGACTATGGCTACACCTTC
TRBV7-9	TRBJ2-7	many	.	CASSLVKKSGEQYF	TGTGCCAGCAGCTTAGTTAAAAAATCGGGAGAGCAGTACTTC
TRBV20-1	TRBJ2-2	.	.	CSAKGRPTGELFF	TGCAGTGCTAAGGGCAGGCCTACCGGGGAGCTGTTTTTT
TRBV5-1	TRBJ2-1	few	.	CASSLGSEYNEQFF	TGCGCCAGCAGCTTGGGGTCTGAATACAATGAGCAGTTCTTC
TRBV9	TRBJ2-3	.	.	CASSVLQEDTQYF	TGTGCCAGCAGCGTGCTTCAGGAAGATACGCAGTATTTT
TRBV5-6	TRBJ1-5	.	TRBD1	CASSLVGQGEQPQHF	TGTGCCAGCAGCTTAGTGGGACAGGGGGAACAGCCCCAGCATTTT
TRBV30	TRBJ1-2	.	.	CAWSLSQTGLDGYTF	TGTGCCTGGAGCCTATCCCAGACAGGTCTAGATGGCTACACCTTC
TRBV5-1	TRBJ1-2	few	TRBD1	CASSLGTGGLEGYTF	TGCGCCAGCAGCTTGGGGACAGGGGGCTTGGAAGGCTACACCTTC
TRBV7-9	TRBJ2-1	.	.	CASSLVGNEQFF	TGTGCCAGCAGCTTAGTAGGGAATGAGCAGTTCTTC
TRBV6-2/TRBV6-3	TRBJ2-7	.	.	CASMEEFEQYF	TGTGCCAGCATGGAGGAGTTCGAGCAGTACTTC
TRBV19	TRBJ1-1	.	.	CASSGRSEAFF	TGTGCCAGTAGTGGGCGTTCTGAAGCTTTCTTT
TRBV12-3/TRBV12-4	TRBJ1-1	.	TRBD1	CASSPGDRIHTEAFF	TGTGCCAGCAGTCCTGGGGACAGAATCCACACTGAAGCTTTCTTT
TRBV4-2	TRBJ1-3	.	.	CASSQVSTVSSGNTIYF	TGTGCCAGCAGCCAAGTCTCGACAGTGTCCTCTGGAAACACCATATATTTT
TRBV7-2	TRBJ1-2	.	TRBD1	CASSLSAQGTGTSLNYGYTF	TGTGCCAGCAGCTTATCGGCTCAGGGGACAGGGACCTCACTTAACTATGGCTACACCTTC
TRBV9	TRBJ1-2	.	.	CASSVDRNYGYTF	TGTGCCAGCAGCGTAGACAGAAACTATGGCTACACCTTC
TRBV9	TRBJ1-5	few	.	CASSVGGLNQPQHF	TGTGCCAGCAGCGTAGGGGGGCTCAATCAGCCCCAGCATTTT
TRBV2	TRBJ1-2	few	.	CASSDGLGYGYTF	TGTGCCAGCAGTGACGGGTTGGGCTATGGCTACACCTTC
TRBV6-5	TRBJ1-2	few	.	CASSPTGLIYGYTF	TGTGCCAGCAGTCCTACAGGGTTAATCTATGGCTACACCTTC
TRBV6-5	TRBJ1-1	few	.	CASSYSSRVPGTEAFF	TGTGCCAGCAGTTACTCGAGTAGGGTTCCAGGGACTGAAGCTTTCTTT
TRBV12-3/TRBV12-4	TRBJ2-2	once	.	CASSLGFTFELFF	TGTGCCAGCAGTTTGGGATTTACATTTGAGCTGTTTTTT
TRBV20-1	TRBJ1-1	.	.	CSADLGSMNTEAFF	TGCAGTGCTGACCTCGGATCAATGAACACTGAAGCTTTCTTT
TRBV29-1	TRBJ2-3	.	TRBD1	CSSRTGTDTQYF	TGCAGCAGCCGGACAGGGACGGATACGCAGTATTTT
TRBV5-1	TRBJ2-5	.	.	CASSGGEVFETQYF	TGCGCCTCATCGGGCGGGGAGGTATTCGAGACCCAGTACTTC
TRBV5-1	TRBJ2-7	.	.	CASSLVGKPYEQYF	TGCGCCAGCAGCTTGGTGGGGAAACCCTACGAGCAGTACTTC
TRBV20-1	TRBJ1-1	.	.	CSAMGEANHVNTEAFF	TGCAGTGCTATGGGGGAGGCGAATCACGTGAACACTGAAGCTTTCTTT
TRBV15	TRBJ2-7	.	.	CATSRDTAAQTYEQYF	TGTGCCACCAGCAGAGATACGGCAGCACAGACCTACGAGCAGTACTTC
TRBV14	TRBJ2-1	once	TRBD2	CASSPRVAGRSYNEQFF	TGTGCCAGCAGCCCCAGGGTAGCGGGCCGCTCCTACAATGAGCAGTTCTTC
TRBV4-2	TRBJ2-7	.	TRBD2	CASSQGTGLAESYEQYF	TGTGCCAGCAGCCAGGGGACGGGACTAGCGGAGTCCTACGAGCAGTACTTC
TRBV2	TRBJ2-1	.	TRBD2	CASSESGTSYNEQFF	TGTGCCAGCAGTGAATCCGGGACTAGCTACAATGAGCAGTTCTTC
TRBV12-3/TRBV12-4	TRBJ1-1	many	TRBD1	CASSPRQGAEAFF	TGTGCCAGCAGTCCCCGACAGGGGGCTGAAGCTTTCTTT
TRBV7-6	TRBJ1-4	.	.	CASSLDRAATNEKLFF	TGTGCCAGCAGCTTAGACAGGGCTGCAACTAATGAAAAACTGTTTTTT
TRBV12-3/TRBV12-4	TRBJ1-1	.	TRBD1	CASSLWTGYRMNTEAFF	TGTGCCAGCAGTTTATGGACAGGGTACAGAATGAACACTGAAGCTTTCTTT
TRBV9	TRBJ2-3	.	.	CASSAVDRTDTQYF	TGTGCCAGCAGCGCGGTCGACCGCACAGATACGCAGTATTTT